The 6 T cell receptor beta chains given below trace back to one sample, sequenced in a study of T cell responses to AZD1222 COVID-19 vaccine. Using immunoSEQ multiplex PCR, the repertoire was profiled, and TCRdb retains in-frame clones only, with some absent. The table lists some 200,000 clones, 85% to 90% of them singletons. Sequencing used peripheral blood, obtained on day 0 of AZD1222 vaccination. Receptors were obtained from an adult in good health.

Worth noting for this clone: The same CDR3 can be traced to other DNA sequences in this sample. The chain recombines TRBV28 with TRBJ2-2; D is unresolved. This CDR3 region has 12 residues. The V gene's germline CDR1 is MDHEN and CDR2 SYDVKM. Trimming stripped 5 bases from V and 2 bases from J, with 3 bases between. The CDR3 here is CASSGNTGELFF. CDR3 nucleotides: TGTGCCAGCAGTGGAAACACCGGGGAGCTGTTTTTT.

The rearrangement uses TRBV15 and TRBJ1-4; tentatively, D is TRBD1 (6 bases). The CDR3 has 16 amino acids. The V gene's germline CDR1 is LNHNV and CDR2 YYDKDF (reference sequence). Trimming removed 0 bases from V and 5 bases from J, with 13 bases in between. CDR3 sequence: CATSRDKGGGNEKLFF. The CDR3 DNA sequence: TGTGCCACCAGCAGAGATAAGGGGGGCGGGAATGAAAAACTGTTTTTT.

The chain employs TRBV5-6 and TRBJ1-2, with TRBD1 as a possible D gene (6 bases). CDR1 SGHDT and CDR2 YYEEEE come from the germline V gene. Trimming cost V 7 bases and J 5 bases, with 12 bases left between them. CDR3 length: 12 residues. The CDR3 coding sequence is TGTGCCAGCTTGGGGGCTGAATATGGCTACACCTTC. Translated: CASLGAEYGYTF.

This chain joins TRBV6-5 and TRBJ1-6, with 9 bases aligning to TRBD1. Germline-derived CDR1 and CDR2 are MNHEY and SVGAGI. There are 16 residues in the CDR3. V was clipped by 1 base and J by 7 bases; unmatched bases: 5. CDR3 DNA sequence: TGTGCCAGCAGTTACTTTGGGACAGGGTTAAATTCACCCCTCCACTTT. Translated: CASSYFGTGLNSPLHF.

This clone was seen more than once but under ten times. The chain combines TRBV10-3 with TRBJ1-2; D remains ambiguous. The V end was cut by 10 bases, the J end by 4 bases, with 19 bases between. Germline CDR1 is ENHRY and CDR2 is SYGVKD. The CDR3 is 14 residues long. For the CDR3, the DNA is TGTGCCACCTCCGCTGTTACTCTCCCCTATGGCTACACCTTC. Translating gives CATSAVTLPYGYTF.

This chain links TRBV5-1 with TRBJ2-1, with 12 bases matching TRBD2. Per the germline V gene, CDR1 is SGHRS and CDR2 is YFSETQ. The CDR3 is 17 residues long. V was pared by 0 bases and J by 8 bases, with 9 bases of the junction left unmatched. In DNA form, the CDR3 reads TGCGCCAGCAGCTTGGGAGCGACTAGCGGGAGTTTCGATGAGCAGTTCTTC. Residues: CASSLGATSGSFDEQFF.